Below, 12 T cell receptor beta chains from the same sample are listed, as sequenced in a study of human T cells and chemical hapten exposure. Described time point: patch test 1, 2 weeks after DPC sensitization. Indicated treatment: therapeutic diphenylcyclopropenone sensitization with weekly scalp DPC. From the RACE reads, TCRdb called clonotypes with MiXCR, one entry per CDR3 protein. Of 75,000 to 100,000 distinct CDR3 sequences listed, approximately 12% are singletons. This specimen consisted of whole blood, obtained in connection with sensitization to the hapten diphenylcyclopropenone (DPC). These receptors were taken from an older woman with alopecia areata. Some clones in this sample may be carry-over from other donors' samples.

The gene calls are TRBV5-1 and TRBJ2-3; maybe TRBD2 (6 bases). CDR1 and CDR2 (germline): SGHRS, YFSETQ. Deletions cut 7 bases from V and 4 bases from J, with 13 bases between. The CDR3 extends over 13 amino acids. This CDR3 is CASGLTSADTQYF. The CDR3, as DNA: TGCGCCAGCGGACTAACTAGTGCAGATACGCAGTATTTT.

This chain connects TRBV29-1 to TRBJ2-1, with 7 nucleotides matching TRBD1. This CDR3 spans 14 amino acids. The germline V gene encodes CDR1 SQVTM and CDR2 ANQGSEA. V dropped 6 bases and J dropped 0; count of bases not matched to a gene: 5. The chain's CDR3 is CSVAGGFSYNEQFF. Written as DNA, the CDR3 is TGCAGCGTCGCAGGGGGATTCTCCTACAATGAGCAGTTCTTC.

This clonotype was found many times. The chain employs TRBV20-1 and TRBJ2-3, with 11 bases fitting TRBD2. Trimming at V came to 3 bases and at J to 3 bases, leaving 8 bases not matched to a gene. Germline V gene data show CDR1 as DFQATT and CDR2 as SNEGSKA (reference sequence). The CDR3 is made up of 16 amino acids. CDR3 DNA sequence: TGCAGTGCTAGGGTAGCGGGGGGGCCGAGGACAGATACGCAGTATTTT. It translates to CSARVAGGPRTDTQYF.

This clonotype was counted only a few times. This chain joins TRBV20-1 and TRBJ2-2, with D hard to call. Trimming cost V 3 bases and J 0 bases, with 8 bases left between them. The CDR3 runs to 14 residues. The V gene's germline CDR1 is DFQATT and CDR2 SNEGSKA (reference sequence). The CDR3 region has the DNA TGCAGTGCTAGTCAGTTCGCGAACACCGGGGAGCTGTTTTTT. Translation gives CSASQFANTGELFF.

This clonotype showed up many times. This chain joins TRBV2 and TRBJ2-5; a possible D gene is TRBD2 (5 bases). Trimming removed 7 bases from V and 1 base from J, with 13 bases in between. The CDR3 extends over 14 amino acids. CDR1 and CDR2 (germline): SNHLY, FYNNEI. CDR3 sequence (DNA): TGTGCCAGCAATGGGCCCCGGGGCCAAGAGACCCAGTACTTC. It translates to CASNGPRGQETQYF.

This clonotype was observed a handful of times. This chain links TRBV18 with TRBJ2-3; D gene unclear. Germline CDR1 and CDR2: KGHSH and LQKENI. V was trimmed by 5 bases and J by 4 bases, leaving 19 bases between them. There are 16 residues in the CDR3. Here the CDR3 reads CASSAKHLRTADTQYF. The CDR3 DNA follows: TGTGCCAGCTCAGCCAAGCACCTCCGCACGGCAGATACGCAGTATTTT.

This clonotype was seen ten or more times. The chain combines TRBV20-1 with TRBJ2-7; D perhaps matches TRBD2 (5 bases). Trimming took off 1 base at V and 2 bases at J, with 12 bases between the two ends. CDR1 and CDR2 (germline): DFQATT, SNEGSKA (reference sequence). This CDR3 has 14 residues. CDR3 DNA: TGCAGTGCTAGAGCGTCGACTATCACCTACGAGCAGTACTTC. Its protein is CSARASTITYEQYF.

The genes are TRBV20-1 and TRBJ2-3; the match to TRBD2 covers 11 bases. Looked up from germline, CDR1 is DFQATT and CDR2 is SNEGSKA (reference sequence). V shed 4 bases and J 3 bases; nucleotides not matched to a gene: 9. The CDR3 loop spans 16 amino acids. This CDR3 is CSAISIAGGTTDTQYF. The CDR3 DNA follows: TGCAGTGCTATTTCGATAGCGGGGGGGACTACAGATACGCAGTATTTT.

The chain joins TRBV10-2 to TRBJ1-3; D ambiguous. The ends were cut back, 3 bases at V and 11 bases at J, with 8 bases in the middle. The CDR3 contains 11 residues. Germline V gene data show CDR1 as WSHSY and CDR2 as SAAADI. The CDR3 loop is CASSDGDAIYF. CDR3 in DNA: TGCGCCAGCAGTGACGGAGATGCCATATATTTT.

The gene calls are TRBV12-3 or TRBV12-4 and TRBJ2-3; D possibly corresponds to TRBD1 (6 bases). CDR3 length: 15 residues. V gave up 2 bases and J gave up 3 bases, with 12 bases separating them. The CDR3 region is CASSLWQGSTDTQYF. DNA for the CDR3: TGTGCCAGCAGTTTATGGCAGGGGTCAACAGATACGCAGTATTTT.

This clonotype was counted many times. The V call is TRBV20-1, the J call TRBJ2-3, with D perhaps TRBD2 (8 bases). Trimming took 4 bases from V and 0 from J, leaving 20 bases between them. Germline CDR1 is DFQATT and CDR2 is SNEGSKA (reference sequence). CDR3 length equals 17 residues. CDR3 DNA: TGCAGTGCTACGACAGGGATGGCGGGGGGTAGCACAGATACGCAGTATTTT. Translating gives CSATTGMAGGSTDTQYF.

This clonotype appeared a few times. The J gene is TRBJ2-3, the V gene TRBV25-1, with 7 bases lining up with TRBD2. In germline, CDR1 is MGHDK, CDR2 SYGVNS. The trim removed 4 bases at V and 0 bases at J, leaving 4 bases unmatched. This CDR3 is 15 amino acids long. The CDR3 reads CASSGGTTSTDTQYF. The CDR3 DNA follows: TGTGCCAGCAGTGGGGGGACTACCAGCACAGATACGCAGTATTTT.